These 20 T cell receptor beta chains came from one sample sequenced in a study of T cell responses to AZD1222 COVID-19 vaccine. Repertoires were generated with immunoSEQ multiplex PCR, while TCRdb's copy carries only in-frame clones and drops some. The sample includes 150,000 to 200,000 clones, roughly 88% of them seen just once. Sequenced here: peripheral blood, sampled 28 days after the second AZD1222 dose. The receptor source for this set is an adult who received the AZD1222 COVID-19 vaccine.

As concerns this clone: This sample also contains other DNA sequences that code for the same CDR3. The chain recombines TRBV12-3 or TRBV12-4 with TRBJ1-4, with TRBD1 matching over 7 bases. This CDR3 is built from 13 residues. The V gene end was trimmed by 5 bases and the J gene end by 7 bases; junction bases not matched to a gene: 4. The CDR3 region is CASSRQGGEKLFF. CDR3 nucleotide sequence: TGTGCCAGCAGTCGACAGGGCGGTGAAAAACTGTTTTTT.

The chain combines TRBV6-5 with TRBJ2-7; D is uncertain. Trimming removed 2 bases from V and 9 bases from J, with 5 bases in between. The CDR3 covers 10 residues. The V gene's germline CDR1 is MNHEY and CDR2 SVGAGI. The CDR3 DNA sequence: TGTGCCAGCAGTTACCCCCTGCAGTACTTC. Protein product: CASSYPLQYF.

The rearrangement joins TRBV5-1 to TRBJ2-7; D is perhaps TRBD1 (6 bases). V was cut by 4 bases and J by 4 bases, with 12 bases left in between. There are 13 residues in the CDR3. Germline CDR1 SGHRS, CDR2 YFSETQ. The CDR3 DNA is TGCGCCAGCAGCGACATACAGGGATACGAGCAGTACTTC. Its translation: CASSDIQGYEQYF.

V is TRBV7-7 and J is TRBJ2-2; 9 positions agree with TRBD2. Germline assignment: CDR1 SSHAT and CDR2 FNYEAQ (reference sequence). V lost 1 base to trimming and J lost 3 bases; unmatched junction nucleotides: 6. This CDR3 has 17 amino acids. In nucleotides, the CDR3 is TGTGCCAGCAGCTTAGGACCAGCGGGGGGATACACCGGGGAGCTGTTTTTT. Translation gives CASSLGPAGGYTGELFF.

The rearrangement uses TRBV30 and TRBJ2-4; 9 bases are shared with TRBD1. This CDR3 is 14 amino acids long. V dropped 3 bases and J dropped 8; count of bases not matched to a gene: 8. Germline V gene lookup returns CDR1 GTSNPN and CDR2 SVGIG (reference sequence). In DNA, the CDR3 is TGTGCCTGGAGGCCCCCGGGACAGGGTTACATTCAGTACTTC. Protein: CAWRPPGQGYIQYF. The full variable domain, with the rest looked up from reference TRBV30 and TRBJ2-4, is SQTIHQWPATLVQPVGSPLSLECTVEGTSNPNLYWYRQAAGRGLQLLFYSVGIGQISSEVPQNLSASRPQDRQFILSSKKLLLSDSGFYLCAWRPPGQGYIQYFGAGTRLSVL.

V gene TRBV10-3 combines with J gene TRBJ2-1, with 8 bases lining up with TRBD1. J was trimmed by 8 bases and V by 11 bases; bases with no gene match: 14. The CDR3 is 14 amino acids. CDR1 is ENHRY and CDR2 is SYGVKD in the germline V gene. The CDR3 DNA reads TGTGCCGCGCGTCCCGGGACAGGCATCGATGAGCAGTTCTTC. Residues: CAARPGTGIDEQFF.

The chain recombines TRBV6-2 or TRBV6-3 with TRBJ1-5; 8 nucleotides line up with TRBD1. The CDR3 loop spans 16 amino acids. Germline V CDR1 and CDR2: MNHEY, SVGEGT. The junction had 9 bases not matched to a gene; V was cut back by 5 bases and J by 3 bases. CDR3 sequence reads: CASSRPTGASNQPQHF. The CDR3 bases are TGTGCCAGCAGTCGCCCGACAGGGGCCTCCAATCAGCCCCAGCATTTT.

The rearrangement joins TRBV11-3 to TRBJ2-7; D may be TRBD1 (6 bases). CDR3 size: 10 residues. CDR1 is SGHNT, CDR2 YENEEA, per germline. V was shortened by 3 bases and J by 11 bases, with 8 bases between the two germline ends. The DNA of the CDR3 is TGTGCCAGCAGCTTCAACAGGGAGTACTTC. Protein product: CASSFNREYF. Drawing the rest from reference TRBV11-3 and TRBJ2-7, the complete variable domain is EAGVVQSPRYKIIEKKQPVAFWCNPISGHNTLYWYLQNLGQGPELLIRYENEEAVDDSQLPKDRFSAERLKGVDSTLKIQPAELGDSAVYLCASSFNREYFGPGTRLTVT.

This chain connects TRBV5-5 to TRBJ1-1, with TRBD1 identical over 7 bases. CDR3 length: 15 amino acids. CDR1 is SGHKS and CDR2 is YYEKEE in the germline V gene (reference sequence). V gave up 2 bases and J gave up 1 base; unmatched junction bases: 5. In nucleotides, the CDR3 is TGTGCCAGCAGCTTTCTCCGACAGGGGAACACTGAAGCTTTCTTT. Protein: CASSFLRQGNTEAFF.

This clone was counted once. This chain connects TRBV10-3 to TRBJ2-7, with D perhaps being TRBD1 or TRBD2 (5 bases each). Germline loops: CDR1 ENHRY, CDR2 SYGVKD. The CDR3 has 13 residues. Trimming stripped 8 bases from V and 3 bases from J, with 14 bases between. The chain's CDR3 is CAISGQGIYEQYF. The DNA of the CDR3 is TGTGCCATCTCGGGGCAGGGAATCTACGAGCAGTACTTC.

This chain connects TRBV29-1 to TRBJ1-3, with D unclear. CDR3 length equals 12 residues. V lost 6 bases, J lost 4 bases, and 10 bases lay in between. Germline CDR1 is SQVTM and CDR2 is ANQGSEA. DNA of the CDR3: TGCAGCGTGGCATTTACAGGAAACACCATATATTTT. It yields the protein CSVAFTGNTIYF.

V is TRBV18 and J is TRBJ2-1; 7 bases align to TRBD2. The CDR3 has 16 residues. V lost 3 bases to trimming and J lost 4 bases; unmatched junction nucleotides: 9. CDR1 is KGHSH, CDR2 LQKENI, per germline. This CDR3 reads CASSPGSGGLYNEQFF. CDR3 DNA sequence: TGTGCCAGCTCACCCGGGTCGGGGGGACTATACAATGAGCAGTTCTTC.

The chain links TRBV9 to TRBJ2-1, with TRBD2 as a possible D gene (6 bases). Trimming stripped 0 bases from V and 8 bases from J, with 6 bases between. Germline assignment: CDR1 SGDLS and CDR2 YYNGEE. The CDR3 is 12 amino acids. This CDR3 reads CASSVGGDEQFF. DNA of the CDR3: TGTGCCAGCAGCGTAGGGGGGGATGAGCAGTTCTTC.

The CDR3 DNA reads as TGCGCCAGCAGTCAGCTCCGCAGGGCCCAAGAGACCCAGTACTTC. Translation: CASSQLRRAQETQYF. The rearrangement links TRBV23-1 to TRBJ2-5; TRBD1 might be the D (5 bases). TRBV23-1 is placed among ORFs of uncertain function. Trimming shortened V by 3 bases and J by 1 base, and 12 bases separated the two germline ends. CDR3 length: 15 residues.

This chain uses TRBV27 with TRBJ2-3; D possibly corresponds to TRBD2 (6 bases). The CDR3 runs 15 residues. Trimming stripped 5 bases from V and 0 bases from J, with 12 bases between. Germline V gives CDR1 MNHEY, CDR2 SMNVEV (reference sequence). CDR3 in amino acids: CASSGRTRSTDTQYF. CDR3 sequence (DNA): TGTGCCAGCAGTGGGAGGACAAGGAGCACAGATACGCAGTATTTT.

CDR3 amino acids: CASRKTRAATNEKLFF. CDR3 nucleotides: TGTGCCAGCAGGAAAACCCGGGCGGCAACTAATGAAAAACTGTTTTTT. The gene calls are TRBV4-2 and TRBJ1-4, with D unresolved. There are 16 residues in the CDR3. V lost 6 bases and J 0 bases, leaving 14 bases between the germline ends. Germline V lookup: CDR1 LGHNA, CDR2 YNFKEQ.

The gene calls are TRBV7-9 and TRBJ2-1, with 8 bases matching TRBD2. This CDR3 comprises 14 residues. J gave up 10 bases and V 5 bases, and 10 bases lay outside the gene matches. Germline assignment: CDR1 SEHNR and CDR2 FQNEAQ (reference sequence). The CDR3 reads CASSPDGSGVEQFF. Written as DNA, the CDR3 is TGTGCCAGCAGCCCCGATGGTAGCGGGGTGGAGCAGTTCTTC.

This clone was seen only a few times. The gene calls are TRBV11-3 and TRBJ1-1, with TRBD1 matching 8 bases. The V segment lost 5 bases and the J segment 1 base; nucleotides outside the gene matches: 3. CDR1 and CDR2 (germline): SGHNT, YENEEA. The CDR3 extends over 14 amino acids. The CDR3 loop reads CASSPGQGNTEAFF. The CDR3 DNA reads TGTGCCAGCAGCCCCGGACAGGGGAACACTGAAGCTTTCTTT.

This clone was observed a handful of times. V is TRBV25-1 and J is TRBJ1-4, with a weak D call TRBD1 (6 bases). V lost 6 bases to trimming and J lost 8 bases, with 16 bases between them. The CDR3 has 14 amino acids. The germline CDR1 and CDR2 sequences are MGHDK and SYGVNS. DNA for the CDR3: TGTGCCAGCAGGAACGGGGGGCAAGGAGAAAAACTGTTTTTT. Translated, it gives CASRNGGQGEKLFF.

The gene calls are TRBV5-6 and TRBJ1-3; D gene unclear. The germline V gene encodes CDR1 SGHDT and CDR2 YYEEEE. The CDR3 length is 15 residues. V was shortened by 0 bases and J by 0 bases, with 7 bases between the two germline ends. As DNA, the CDR3 is TGTGCCAGCAGCTTGGGAGTCCGCTCTGGAAACACCATATATTTT. Residues: CASSLGVRSGNTIYF.